The TCR beta chain under discussion was sequenced for a study of blood T cell repertoires in COVID-19. In the study overall: Specimens from acute and convalescent COVID-19 originated in the United States, Italy and Spain. PBMCs, B-cell-depleted T cells, or T cells were the source of the cDNA or gDNA that made up the material.

CDR1 is LGHDT, CDR2 YNNKEL, per germline (reference sequence). The CDR3 totals 17 residues. With 0 bases removed from V and 0 bases from J, the gap between germline ends came to 12 bases. Source study methods: It was from reference gene primer amplification that nucleated cell counts were estimated. Sequencing used immunoSEQ multiplex PCR; TCRdb keeps in-frame clones, though not all of them. V, J and clone size were drawn from that table, and D and trimming were deduced from the DNA. Of fewer than 200,000 clones in the sample, approximately 83% were seen once. This chain joins TRBV3-1 (or the pseudogene TRBV3-2) and TRBJ1-5, with D uncertain. What was sequenced was peripheral blood. The clonotype originates from an elderly woman with active or convalescent COVID-19. The CDR3 reads CASSQEGGQVSNQPQHF. CDR3 sequence (DNA): TGTGCCAGCAGCCAAGAAGGTGGGCAGGTTAGCAATCAGCCCCAGCATTTT.